This TCR beta chain was sequenced during a study of T cells and copy number aberrations in small-cell lung cancer. Findings of the study overall: Versus adjacent lung, tumor T-cell richness and clonality were lower; density nonsignificantly.

Trimming took 5 bases from V and 8 from J; bases not matched to a gene: 4. Germline V gene data show CDR1 as KGHSH and CDR2 as LQKENI. This CDR3 contains 13 residues. This clone was seen only once. What it recognizes is unknown. Measured with immunoSEQ multiplex PCR; TCRdb has only the in-frame clones, and not every one. The sample comprises about 500 clones, roughly 90% of which are singletons, and roughly 2.5% rests with the top ten. Every patient either smoked or had heavy second-hand smoke exposure. A grid approach was used to sample three regions from each formalin-fixed paraffin-embedded tumor block.

This chain connects TRBV18 to TRBJ1-2; 11 positions match TRBD1. The source is a man aged 55 to 69 with small cell lung cancer. Input material: tumor tissue. As DNA, the CDR3 is TGTGCCAGCTCAGCCGGGACAGGGGGAGGCTACACCTTC. Translating gives CASSAGTGGGYTF.